The 23 T cell receptor beta chains below come from one sample, sequenced in a study of regulatory T cells in long-lasting Graves disease. Arm-PCR of CDR3 regions with iRepertoire HTBI primers generated TCR beta libraries. TCRdb independently ran MiXCR on the multiplex PCR reads; one entry per CDR3 protein. Here the sample spans a few hundred thousand distinct CDR3 sequences, 12% to 15% being singletons. Time point: newly diagnosed GD, antithyroid drugs for less than 3 months. From RNA extracted from PBMCs, the TCR library was made. These data are also associated with another study on T cells in Graves' hyperthyroidism and ophthalmopathy.

Material: peripheral blood mononuclear cells (PBMCs), obtained at new diagnosis, from a patient treated with antithyroid drugs. The receptors were sampled from a woman aged 50 to 60 with Graves disease.

The genes are TRBV6-9 and TRBJ2-1, with 16 bases aligning to TRBD2. CDR1 and CDR2 from the germline V gene are MNHGY and SVAAGI. The CDR3 length is 18 residues. V gave up 4 bases and J gave up 5 bases; unmatched junction bases: 8. This CDR3 reads CASSSGTSGGGMNNEQFF. The CDR3 nucleotides are TGTGCCAGCAGTTCCGGGACTAGCGGGGGGGGGATGAACAATGAGCAGTTCTTC.

The rearrangement links TRBV30 to TRBJ2-1, with D uncertain. The ends were cut back, 4 bases at V and 8 bases at J, with 9 bases in the middle. In germline, CDR1 is GTSNPN, CDR2 SVGIG (reference sequence). The CDR3 consists of 11 residues. CDR3 protein: CAWTTAHEQFF. CDR3 sequence (DNA): TGTGCCTGGACCACAGCTCATGAGCAGTTCTTC.

This clonotype came up many times. One end of the junction is discordant with germline, which a read error may explain. V usage is TRBV6-2 or TRBV6-3 and J usage is TRBJ1-5, with 11 bases that match TRBD1. This CDR3 has 15 amino acids. In germline, CDR1 is MNHEY, CDR2 SVGEGT. The CDR3 DNA reads as TGTGCCAGCAGTAACTCCGGGACAGGGGGACAGCCCCAGCATTTT. It is translated as CASSNSGTGGQPQHF.

The chain is built from TRBV19 and TRBJ2-1; a weak D match, TRBD2 (6 bases). Germline values: CDR1 LNHDA, CDR2 SQIVND (reference sequence). The CDR3 is 16 amino acids. The germline V and J ends were trimmed by 1 base and 1 base, with 11 bases remaining between them. The CDR3 is CASSIVGTPSYNEQFF. The CDR3 bases are TGTGCCAGTAGTATAGTCGGGACTCCTTCCTACAATGAGCAGTTCTTC.

This clonotype has at least ten counts. This chain links TRBV27 with TRBJ2-1, with a tentative D call TRBD2 (6 bases). Germline CDR1 is MNHEY and CDR2 is SMNVEV (reference sequence). This CDR3 spans 15 amino acids. Deletions cut 6 bases from V and 4 bases from J, with 16 bases between. The CDR3 DNA reads TGTGCCAGCAGGGCGGTTAGCGGCATATACAATGAGCAGTTCTTC. This gives the protein CASRAVSGIYNEQFF.

This clonotype occurred many times. The J gene is TRBJ1-5, the V gene TRBV6-1, with TRBD1 identical over 9 bases. The germline gives CDR1 MNHNS, CDR2 SASEGT. The length of the CDR3 is 16 residues. V shed 0 bases, J shed 6 bases, and the junction held 6 bases outside the gene matches. The CDR3 sequence: CASSEALTGGSQPQHF. In DNA, the CDR3 is TGTGCCAGCAGTGAAGCTTTGACAGGGGGGTCTCAGCCCCAGCATTTT.

The V call is TRBV6-2 or TRBV6-3, the J call TRBJ1-2; D not resolved. There are 16 residues in the CDR3. The germline CDR1 and CDR2 sequences are MNHEY and SVGEGT. V was shortened by 5 bases and J by 3 bases, with 19 bases between the two germline ends. The CDR3, as DNA: TGTGCCAGCAGTAGGGCTTTCCAGATGAGCTACTATGGCTACACCTTC. This translates into CASSRAFQMSYYGYTF.

This clonotype was counted a few times. The V gene is TRBV5-4, the J gene TRBJ2-7; 7 nucleotides match TRBD1. CDR3 length equals 15 residues. Trimming removed 0 bases from V and 3 bases from J; junction bases left unmatched: 6. CDR1 is SGHNT and CDR2 is YYREEE in the germline V gene (reference sequence). The CDR3 DNA reads as TGTGCCAGCAGCTTGGGACAGGGAACAATCTACGAGCAGTACTTC. Protein product: CASSLGQGTIYEQYF.

This clonotype showed up many times. CDR3 coding DNA: TGTGCCTGGAGTGGTGCCTACGAGCAGTACTTC. Its translation: CAWSGAYEQYF. This chain connects TRBV30 to TRBJ2-7; D gene uncertain. The CDR3 runs to 11 residues. Germline CDR1 reads GTSNPN; CDR2 reads SVGIG (reference sequence). V was clipped by 1 base and J by 2 bases, with 3 bases between them.

This clonotype was counted only a few times. The rearrangement links TRBV19 to TRBJ2-7, with 10 bases lining up with TRBD2. The CDR3 is made up of 15 amino acids. Trimming took 3 bases from V and 3 from J; bases not matched to a gene: 5. The V gene's germline CDR1 is LNHDA and CDR2 SQIVND (reference sequence). The CDR3, as DNA: TGTGCCAGTAGTATGCGACTAGCGGGTGTCTACGAGCAGTACTTC. This codes for CASSMRLAGVYEQYF.

The chain has TRBV27 and TRBJ2-1; 9 bases align to TRBD1. The CDR3 consists of 16 residues. The germline gives CDR1 MNHEY, CDR2 SMNVEV (reference sequence). V lost 3 bases to trimming and J lost 5 bases; unmatched junction nucleotides: 8. CDR3 sequence: CASSFYRGPRHNEQFF. For the CDR3, the DNA is TGTGCCAGCAGTTTCTACAGGGGGCCACGTCACAATGAGCAGTTCTTC.

Ten or more counts support this clonotype. The chain uses TRBV12-3 or TRBV12-4 and TRBJ1-6; no clear D gene. The CDR3 has 13 residues. V was clipped by 2 bases and J by 8 bases, with 7 bases between them. The CDR3 is CASSLSGDSPLHF. DNA of the CDR3: TGTGCCAGCAGTTTATCTGGGGATTCACCCCTCCACTTT.

There are many counts of this clonotype. This chain connects TRBV2 to TRBJ2-7, with D possibly called TRBD1 or TRBD2 (5 bases each). V gave up 6 bases and J gave up 4 bases, with 19 bases separating them. The CDR3 covers 15 residues. Germline V CDR1 and CDR2: SNHLY, FYNNEI. This chain's CDR3 is CASSPIWGSRYEQYF. In DNA form, the CDR3 reads TGTGCCAGCAGCCCCATTTGGGGGAGTCGGTACGAGCAGTACTTC.

To note about this clonotype: A single base separates this from a much larger clone, so it may be a read error. The chain carries TRBV6-9 and TRBJ1-4; no clear D. Germline CDR1 is MNHGY and CDR2 is SVAAGI. Between the trimmed V and J ends, which lost 3 bases and 0 bases, there was a span of 8 bases. The CDR3 length is 15 residues. Here the CDR3 DNA reads TGTGCCAGCAGTTACTCCCGGGCAACTAATGAAAAACTGTTTTTT. It translates to CASSYSRATNEKLFF.

This clonotype was observed many times. This chain connects TRBV3-1 to TRBJ1-6; D might be TRBD1 (6 bases). Germline V gene lookup returns CDR1 LGHDT and CDR2 YNNKEL (reference sequence). The CDR3 runs 14 residues. V lost 2 bases and J lost 7, with 9 bases in between. The CDR3 nucleotides are TGTGCCAGCAGCCAAAGGACAGAAAATTCACCCCTCCACTTT. Protein: CASSQRTENSPLHF.

This clonotype has at least ten counts. This chain joins TRBV19 and TRBJ2-1; the D is unclear. Germline V gene sequence: CDR1 LNHDA, CDR2 SQIVND (reference sequence). The CDR3 runs to 13 residues. V was pared by 9 bases and J by 0 bases, with 9 bases between. CDR3 loop: CASSTSSYNEQFF. CDR3 nucleotide sequence: TGTGCCAGCTCTACAAGCTCCTACAATGAGCAGTTCTTC. Complete variable domain (other parts from reference TRBV19 and TRBJ2-1): DGGITQSPKYLFRKEGQNVTLSCEQNLNHDAMYWYRQDPGQGLRLIYYSQIVNDFQKGDIAEGYSVSREKKESFPLTVTSAQKNPTAFYLCASSTSSYNEQFFGPGTRLTVL.

This clonotype has a handful of counts. The chain recombines TRBV13 with TRBJ1-1, with D uncertain. The CDR3 totals 11 residues. Germline V gives CDR1 PRHDT, CDR2 FYEKMQ (reference sequence). Trimming took off 2 bases at V and 8 bases at J, with 6 bases between the two ends. In nucleotides, the CDR3 is TGTGCCAGCAGCTTAAGAGCCGAAGCTTTCTTT. Amino acids: CASSLRAEAFF.

This clonotype was found many times. This rearrangement joins TRBV5-1 to TRBJ2-5; 10 bases match TRBD2. CDR3 length: 16 amino acids. Germline V lookup: CDR1 SGHRS, CDR2 YFSETQ. J was trimmed by 1 base and V by 4 bases; bases with no gene match: 7. The CDR3 nucleotides are TGCGCCAGCAGCCACGGACTAGCGGAAGGCCAAGAGACCCAGTACTTC. It is translated as CASSHGLAEGQETQYF.

This clonotype was seen ten or more times. The chain recombines TRBV14 with TRBJ2-5, with D perhaps matching TRBD1 or TRBD2 (5 bases each). The CDR3 extends over 13 amino acids. CDR1 is SGHDN and CDR2 is FVKESK in the germline V gene. The V end was cut by 2 bases, the J end by 13 bases, with 17 bases between. CDR3 sequence (DNA): TGTGCCAGCAGCCAACGCAACCGGGACCGGTGGTACTTC. It translates to CASSQRNRDRWYF.

The chain couples TRBV7-3 to TRBJ2-3; 9 bases map to TRBD2. This CDR3 comprises 15 residues. Unmatched junction bases numbered 6, after V lost 5 bases and J lost 3 bases. The V gene's germline CDR1 is SGHTA and CDR2 FQGTGA. CDR3 in DNA: TGTGCCAGCAGCGCTGGACTAGCGTATACAGATACGCAGTATTTT. It translates to CASSAGLAYTDTQYF.

In this sample, this clonotype turned up many times. V and J are TRBV5-1 and TRBJ2-7; D assignment may be TRBD1 or TRBD2 (6 bases each). Germline V gene sequence: CDR1 SGHRS, CDR2 YFSETQ. Trimming took off 5 bases at V and 2 bases at J, with 17 bases between the two ends. CDR3 length: 15 residues. CDR3 region: CASRQGGPAAYEQYF. The DNA for the CDR3 is TGCGCCAGCAGACAAGGGGGGCCCGCGGCCTACGAGCAGTACTTC.

This clonotype was seen a few times. CDR3 protein: CASSYSAGQGYGYTF. The CDR3 nucleotides read TGTGCCAGCAGTTACTCTGCGGGACAGGGCTATGGCTACACCTTC. The V and J genes are TRBV6-9 and TRBJ1-2, with 9 bases fitting TRBD1. Per the germline V gene, CDR1 is MNHGY and CDR2 is SVAAGI. The junction had 6 bases not matched to a gene; V was cut back by 3 bases and J by 4 bases. The CDR3 covers 15 residues.

This clonotype was seen more than once but under ten times. The gene calls are TRBV20-1 and TRBJ2-3; D is undetermined. The germline V and J ends were trimmed by 7 bases and 2 bases, with 16 bases remaining between them. The CDR3 sequence is 14 residues long. CDR1 and CDR2 (germline): DFQATT, SNEGSKA (reference sequence). The CDR3 region is CSVIMTYVTDTQYF. The CDR3 DNA is TGCAGTGTCATCATGACTTATGTCACAGATACGCAGTATTTT.